What follows is one T cell receptor (beta chain) and its context. Only in-frame clones appear in the TCRdb table, and some are missing; sequencing was by immunoSEQ multiplex PCR. The sample holds roughly 80,000 clones, around 90% seen once. This sample was taken from a study of brain T cells in children with intractable seizures. The CDR3 has 15 residues. V lost 3 bases to trimming and J lost 0 bases; unmatched junction nucleotides: 5. CDR1 is LNHDA and CDR2 is SQIVND in the germline V gene (reference sequence). This sequence originates from a girl aged 2 to 9 with Rasmussen encephalitis and intractable seizures. This material consisted of peripheral blood, taken at surgery. This chain uses TRBV19 with TRBJ2-7; 7 nucleotides match TRBD2. The CDR3 DNA sequence: TGTGCCAGTAGTATCCGCGGGAGAAGCTCCTACGAGCAGTACTTC. As protein: CASSIRGRSSYEQYF.